Included here is one T cell receptor beta chain sequence, with context. Germline CDR1 and CDR2: MNHNY and SVGAGI (reference sequence). V gave up 2 bases and J gave up 8 bases, with 7 bases separating them. This CDR3 contains 12 residues. The data belong to a study of blood T cell repertoires in COVID-19. TCRdb's copy holds only in-frame clones and misses some; the assay was immunoSEQ multiplex PCR. This table holds tens of thousands of clones, 86% found once. J is TRBJ2-4 and V is TRBV6-6; D not resolved. This clonotype was obtained from a human donor in a cohort sampled during active COVID-19. Sequencing was done on a sample of peripheral blood. The DNA of the CDR3 is TGTGCCAGCAGTTACCAGCGAGACATTCAGTACTTC. Translation: CASSYQRDIQYF.